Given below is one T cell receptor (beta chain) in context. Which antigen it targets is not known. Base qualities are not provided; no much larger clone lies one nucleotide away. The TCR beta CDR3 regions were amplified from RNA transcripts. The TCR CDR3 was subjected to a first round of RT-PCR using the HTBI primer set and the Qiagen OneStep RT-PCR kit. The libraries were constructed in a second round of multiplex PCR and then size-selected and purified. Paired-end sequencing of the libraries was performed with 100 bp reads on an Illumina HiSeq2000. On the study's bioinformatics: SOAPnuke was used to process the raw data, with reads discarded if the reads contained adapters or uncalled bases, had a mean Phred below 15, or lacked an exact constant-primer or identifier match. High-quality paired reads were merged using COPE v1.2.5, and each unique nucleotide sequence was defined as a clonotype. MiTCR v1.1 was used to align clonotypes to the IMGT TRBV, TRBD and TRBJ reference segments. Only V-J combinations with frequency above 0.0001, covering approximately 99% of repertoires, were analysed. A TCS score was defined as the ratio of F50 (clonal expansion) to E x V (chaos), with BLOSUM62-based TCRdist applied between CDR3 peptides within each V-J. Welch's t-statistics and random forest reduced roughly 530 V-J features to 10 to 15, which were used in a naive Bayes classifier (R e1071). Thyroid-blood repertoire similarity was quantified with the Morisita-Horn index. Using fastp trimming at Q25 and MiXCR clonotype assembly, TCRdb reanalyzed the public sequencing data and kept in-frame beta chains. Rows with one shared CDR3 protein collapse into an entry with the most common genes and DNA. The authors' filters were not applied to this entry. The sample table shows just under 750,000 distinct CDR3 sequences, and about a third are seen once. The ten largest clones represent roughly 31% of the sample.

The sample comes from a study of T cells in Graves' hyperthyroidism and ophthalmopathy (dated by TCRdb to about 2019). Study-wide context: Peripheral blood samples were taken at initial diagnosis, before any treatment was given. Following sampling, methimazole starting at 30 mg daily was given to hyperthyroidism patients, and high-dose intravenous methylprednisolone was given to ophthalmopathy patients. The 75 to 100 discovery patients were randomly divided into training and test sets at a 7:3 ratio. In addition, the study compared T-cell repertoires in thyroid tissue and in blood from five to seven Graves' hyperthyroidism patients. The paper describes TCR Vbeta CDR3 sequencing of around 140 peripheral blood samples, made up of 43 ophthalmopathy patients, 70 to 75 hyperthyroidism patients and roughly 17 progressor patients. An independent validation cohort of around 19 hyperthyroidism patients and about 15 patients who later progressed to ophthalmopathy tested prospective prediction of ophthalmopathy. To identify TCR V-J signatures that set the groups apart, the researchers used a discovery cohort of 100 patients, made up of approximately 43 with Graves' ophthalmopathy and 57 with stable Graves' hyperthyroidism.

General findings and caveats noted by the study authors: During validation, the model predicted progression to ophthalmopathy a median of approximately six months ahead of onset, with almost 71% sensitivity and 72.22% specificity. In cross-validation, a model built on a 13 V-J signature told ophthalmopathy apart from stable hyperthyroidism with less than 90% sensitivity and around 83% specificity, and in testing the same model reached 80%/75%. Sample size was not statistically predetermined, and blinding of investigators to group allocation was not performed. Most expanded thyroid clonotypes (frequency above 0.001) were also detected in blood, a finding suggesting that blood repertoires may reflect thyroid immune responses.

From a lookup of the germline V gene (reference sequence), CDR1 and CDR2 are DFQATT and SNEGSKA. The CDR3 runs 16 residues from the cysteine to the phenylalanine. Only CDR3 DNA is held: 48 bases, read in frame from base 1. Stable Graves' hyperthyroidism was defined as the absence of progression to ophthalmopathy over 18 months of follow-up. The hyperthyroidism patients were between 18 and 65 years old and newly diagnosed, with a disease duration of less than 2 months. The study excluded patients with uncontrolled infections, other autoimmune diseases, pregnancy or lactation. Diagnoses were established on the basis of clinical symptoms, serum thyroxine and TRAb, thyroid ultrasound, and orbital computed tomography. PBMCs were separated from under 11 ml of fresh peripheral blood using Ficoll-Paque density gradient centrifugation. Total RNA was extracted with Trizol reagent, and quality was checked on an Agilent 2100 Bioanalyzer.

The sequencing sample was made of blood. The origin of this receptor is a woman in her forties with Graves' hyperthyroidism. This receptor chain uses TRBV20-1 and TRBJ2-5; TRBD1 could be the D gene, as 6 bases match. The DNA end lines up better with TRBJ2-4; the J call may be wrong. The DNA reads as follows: TGCAGTGCTAGGGAGATGGACAGCTTAGCCAAAAACATTCAGTACTTC. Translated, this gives CSAREMDSLAKNIQYF.